These 30 T cell receptor beta chains originate from one sample sequenced in a study of T cell responses to AZD1222 COVID-19 vaccine. Profiling relied on immunoSEQ multiplex PCR, and the TCRdb table lists in-frame clones only, not all of them. The sample lists under 100,000 clones; approximately 91% were seen once. Sequenced material: peripheral blood, taken on day 0 of AZD1222 vaccination. These receptor sequences come from an adult in good health.

V is TRBV6-5 and J is TRBJ1-2; possibly TRBD1 for D (6 bases). This CDR3 has 15 amino acids. V was trimmed by 7 bases and J by 4 bases, leaving 19 bases between them. Germline values: CDR1 MNHEY, CDR2 SVGAGI. CDR3: CASIKGGAAGYGYTF. CDR3 nucleotide sequence: TGTGCCAGCATTAAAGGGGGGGCCGCAGGCTATGGCTACACCTTC.

The rearrangement joins TRBV19 to TRBJ1-1; D call uncertain. This CDR3 region has 12 residues. V shed 5 bases and J shed 7 bases, with 11 bases lying between them. Germline CDR1 reads LNHDA; CDR2 reads SQIVND (reference sequence). The CDR3 DNA follows: TGTGCCAGTAGTTTCCTCGGCGGTGAAGCTTTCTTT. Amino acid sequence: CASSFLGGEAFF.

The chain combines TRBV29-1 with TRBJ1-1, with a tentative D call TRBD1 (5 bases). V was clipped by 6 bases and J by 3 bases, with 11 bases between them. Germline V gene sequence: CDR1 SQVTM, CDR2 ANQGSEA. The CDR3 covers 12 residues. CDR3: CSVLRGDTEAFF. In nucleotides, the CDR3 is TGCAGCGTACTACGAGGGGACACTGAAGCTTTCTTT.

The chain recombines TRBV20-1 with TRBJ1-3; 7 bases agree with TRBD1. Trimming cost V 3 bases and J 8 bases; bases outside gene matches: 4. The CDR3 loop spans 12 amino acids. Germline CDR1 is DFQATT and CDR2 is SNEGSKA (reference sequence). CDR3 DNA: TGCAGTGCTAGTGGGACAGCCCACACCATATATTTT. As protein: CSASGTAHTIYF.

J is TRBJ1-1 and V is TRBV5-5; the D is unclear. V lost 0 bases to trimming and J lost 0 bases, with 18 bases between them. The CDR3 has 18 amino acids. From germline, CDR1 is SGHKS and CDR2 YYEKEE (reference sequence). The CDR3 here is CASSLGQVWGNMNTEAFF. The CDR3 DNA sequence: TGTGCCAGCAGCTTGGGTCAGGTTTGGGGAAACATGAACACTGAAGCTTTCTTT.

The chain joins TRBV5-1 to TRBJ2-3; 10 bases are a match to TRBD2. Trimming took 5 bases from V and 8 from J; bases not matched to a gene: 11. Germline V lookup: CDR1 SGHRS, CDR2 YFSETQ. The CDR3 loop spans 15 amino acids. This CDR3 reads CASRAGTSALGTQYF. The CDR3 bases are TGCGCCAGCAGGGCCGGGACTAGCGCTTTAGGTACGCAGTATTTT. Complete variable domain (other parts from reference TRBV5-1 and TRBJ2-3): KAGVTQTPRYLIKTRGQQVTLSCSPISGHRSVSWYQQTPGQGLQFLFEYFSETQRNKGNFPGRFSGRQFSNSRSEMNVSTLELGDSALYLCASRAGTSALGTQYFGPGTRLTVL.

The genes are TRBV6-1 and TRBJ2-3; the D is unclear. V lost 1 base to trimming and J lost 10 bases, with 12 bases between them. The CDR3 extends over 13 amino acids. Germline CDR1 is MNHNS and CDR2 is SASEGT. The CDR3 bases are TGTGCCAGCAGTGAAGGGCCCTCTGCTCCGCAGTATTTT. It yields the protein CASSEGPSAPQYF.

The V gene is TRBV6-1, the J gene TRBJ1-1, with no clear D. The CDR3 is made up of 13 amino acids. Trimming took off 6 bases at V and 11 bases at J, with 19 bases between the two ends. The V gene's germline CDR1 is MNHNS and CDR2 SASEGT. The CDR3: CASRTSGEGEAFF. The CDR3 nucleotides are TGTGCCAGCAGGACCAGCGGGGAGGGCGAGGCTTTCTTT.

The chain links TRBV9 to TRBJ1-2, with a tentative D call TRBD1 (5 bases). V lost 2 bases, J lost 2 bases, and 13 bases lay in between. Germline V CDR1 and CDR2: SGDLS, YYNGEE. There are 15 residues in the CDR3. The CDR3 coding sequence is TGTGCCAGCAGCGTCGGGACCAGCGGAAACTATGGCTACACCTTC. Amino acids: CASSVGTSGNYGYTF.

This chain connects TRBV6-1 to TRBJ2-1; 9 positions agree with TRBD1. Unmatched junction bases numbered 16, after V lost 4 bases and J lost 0 bases. Looked up from germline, CDR1 is MNHNS and CDR2 is SASEGT. This CDR3 is 20 amino acids long. CDR3: CASSGKVGTGQKSSYNEQFF. DNA for the CDR3: TGTGCCAGCAGTGGGAAAGTCGGGACAGGGCAGAAGAGCTCCTACAATGAGCAGTTCTTC.

The rearrangement joins TRBV4-1 to TRBJ1-4; a possible D gene is TRBD1 (5 bases). The length of the CDR3 is 16 residues. Germline V gene lookup returns CDR1 MGHRA and CDR2 YSYEKL. The germline V and J ends were trimmed by 4 bases and 4 bases, with 16 bases remaining between them. CDR3 region: CASSRGPGTGNEKLFF. The DNA of the CDR3 is TGCGCCAGCAGCCGGGGCCCCGGGACGGGTAATGAAAAACTGTTTTTT.

The V call is TRBV11-3, the J call TRBJ1-6, with D unresolved. The length of the CDR3 is 12 residues. The germline V gene has CDR1 SGHNT and CDR2 YENEEA. The V end lost 3 bases, the J end lost 6 bases, and 3 bases lay between the germline ends. The CDR3 protein is CASSFPNSPLHF. The CDR3 nucleotides are TGTGCCAGCAGCTTCCCTAATTCACCCCTCCACTTT.

J is TRBJ1-2 and V is TRBV5-1; the D gene is possibly TRBD1 (5 bases). This CDR3 is built from 14 residues. V was trimmed by 6 bases and J by 6 bases, leaving 18 bases between them. The germline V gene encodes CDR1 SGHRS and CDR2 YFSETQ. CDR3 region: CASNRGPTEDGYTF. The CDR3 region has the DNA TGCGCCAGCAACCGGGGACCGACAGAAGATGGCTACACCTTC.

This rearrangement joins TRBV6-4 to TRBJ1-5; possible D gene TRBD1, 6 bases. This CDR3 region has 13 residues. Between the trimmed V and J ends, which lost 8 bases and 7 bases, there was a span of 15 bases. Germline values: CDR1 MRHNA, CDR2 SNTAGT. CDR3 loop: CASARGNGQPQHF. The CDR3 bases are TGTGCCAGCGCCAGGGGAAATGGGCAGCCCCAGCATTTT.

The rearrangement links TRBV5-1 to TRBJ2-7, with 8 bases identical to TRBD1. The ends lost 0 bases at V and 8 bases at J; junction bases unmatched: 4. CDR1 and CDR2 (germline): SGHRS, YFSETQ. CDR3 length: 13 residues. The CDR3: CASSLGTGNQQYF. CDR3 coding DNA: TGCGCCAGCAGCTTGGGGACAGGGAATCAGCAGTACTTC.

V is TRBV11-3 and J is TRBJ2-5; 13 bases line up with TRBD2. This CDR3 comprises 17 residues. CDR1 SGHNT and CDR2 YENEEA come from the germline V gene. The ends lost 6 bases at V and 1 base at J; junction bases unmatched: 8. The CDR3 sequence is CASRAGTSGARQETQYF. CDR3 DNA sequence: TGTGCCAGCAGAGCCGGGACTAGCGGGGCGCGCCAAGAGACCCAGTACTTC.

This clone was seen a few times. V is TRBV10-3 and J is TRBJ1-5, with 9 bases identical to TRBD1. Germline V gene sequence: CDR1 ENHRY, CDR2 SYGVKD. V trimming: 3 bases; J trimming: 7 bases; junction bases outside the gene matches: 13. The CDR3 consists of 17 residues. CDR3: CAISDQRTGASQQPQHF. The CDR3 bases are TGTGCCATCAGTGACCAGCGGACAGGGGCCTCACAGCAGCCCCAGCATTTT.

This chain joins TRBV7-2 and TRBJ1-3, with D unclear. Germline V gives CDR1 SGHTA, CDR2 FQGNSA. Trimming cost V 6 bases and J 1 base, with 13 bases left between them. The CDR3 consists of 15 residues. Here the CDR3 DNA reads TGTGCCAGCAGAGAACCATCAAAGTCTGGAAACACCATATATTTT. This translates into CASREPSKSGNTIYF.

This clone was found a few times. The chain combines TRBV7-2 with TRBJ2-7; D may be TRBD1 or TRBD2 (6 bases each). CDR1 and CDR2 from the germline V gene are SGHTA and FQGNSA. The CDR3 contains 15 residues. V lost 5 bases, J lost 7 bases, and 21 bases lay in between. The CDR3 region is CASSPQWGALDEQYF. CDR3 DNA sequence: TGTGCCAGCAGCCCCCAATGGGGGGCCCTTGATGAGCAGTACTTC.

The sample holds a few counts of this clone. V gene TRBV6-7 combines with J gene TRBJ2-2; 9 nucleotides line up with TRBD2. TRBV6-7 has ORF status, its function being uncertain. This CDR3 is built from 15 residues. With 10 bases clipped from V and 2 bases from J, the junction kept 8 bases outside the gene matches. As DNA, the CDR3 is TGTGCCATTGACCAGCGGGGGGCAAACACCGGGGAGCTGTTTTTT. This translates into CAIDQRGANTGELFF.

As concerns this clone: This specimen includes other DNA sequences encoding the same CDR3. The chain links TRBV9 to TRBJ2-5; possibly TRBD2 for D (6 bases). CDR1 and CDR2 (germline): SGDLS, YYNGEE. V was pared by 4 bases and J by 5 bases, with 12 bases between. The CDR3 totals 13 residues. CDR3 bases: TGTGCCAGCAGCTTAAGCCGGGGGGAGACCCAGTACTTC. It is translated as CASSLSRGETQYF.

This chain joins TRBV18 and TRBJ2-7, with TRBD1 matching over 10 bases. With 6 bases clipped from V and 4 bases from J, the junction kept 6 bases outside the gene matches. This CDR3 spans 14 amino acids. Germline-derived CDR1 and CDR2 are KGHSH and LQKENI. CDR3 amino acids: CASSPGQGLYEQYF. In DNA, the CDR3 is TGTGCCAGCTCTCCGGGACAGGGGCTATACGAGCAGTACTTC. The full variable domain, in which reference TRBV18 and TRBJ2-7 provide the parts outside the CDR3, is NAGVMQNPRHLVRRRGQEARLRCSPMKGHSHVYWYRQLPEEGLKFMVYLQKENIIDESGMPKERFSAEFPKEGPSILRIQQVVRGDSAAYFCASSPGQGLYEQYFGPGTRLTVT.

This chain links TRBV30 with TRBJ2-2, with D unclear. Trimming left V 2 bases short and J 6 bases short, with 10 bases between. The CDR3 runs 13 residues. The germline V gene encodes CDR1 GTSNPN and CDR2 SVGIG (reference sequence). The CDR3 region is CAWSLHSPGELFF. The CDR3 DNA reads TGTGCCTGGAGTCTGCATAGCCCCGGGGAGCTGTTTTTT.

V gene TRBV14 combines with J gene TRBJ2-7; D uncertain. CDR3 length: 16 residues. Trimming shortened V by 0 bases and J by 0 bases, and 12 bases separated the two germline ends. From germline, CDR1 is SGHDN and CDR2 FVKESK. The CDR3 here is CASSQEMTWTSYEQYF. DNA of the CDR3: TGTGCCAGCAGCCAAGAGATGACCTGGACCTCCTACGAGCAGTACTTC.

CDR3: CAWSIGTGNEQYF. The CDR3 DNA is TGTGCCTGGAGTATTGGGACAGGAAACGAGCAGTACTTC. This chain uses TRBV30 with TRBJ2-7; TRBD1 matches 8 bases. Looked up from germline, CDR1 is GTSNPN and CDR2 is SVGIG (reference sequence). V lost 2 bases to trimming and J lost 5 bases; unmatched junction nucleotides: 5. The CDR3 extends over 13 amino acids.

The chain is built from TRBV4-1 and TRBJ2-2; D remains unclear. CDR3 length: 16 amino acids. Trimming pared 3 bases from V and 0 bases from J, leaving 11 bases between. Germline values: CDR1 MGHRA, CDR2 YSYEKL. The CDR3 reads CASSQWTRSNTGELFF. DNA for the CDR3: TGCGCCAGCAGCCAGTGGACGCGATCGAACACCGGGGAGCTGTTTTTT.

The rearrangement uses TRBV3-1 (or the pseudogene TRBV3-2) and TRBJ2-2; D unresolved. This CDR3 is built from 13 residues. From germline, CDR1 is LGHDT and CDR2 YNNKEL (reference sequence). Trimming took 5 bases from V and 11 from J, leaving 15 bases between them. In DNA form, the CDR3 reads TGTGCCAGCAGCTTCCAAAGGCCAGGCGAGCTGTTTTTT. Its translation is CASSFQRPGELFF.

This clone came up a few times. The J gene is TRBJ2-3, the V gene TRBV6-2 or TRBV6-3; TRBD2 matches at 10 bases. The CDR3 has 14 amino acids. With V trimmed by 6 bases and J by 4 bases, 4 bases remained unmatched. The germline V gene encodes CDR1 MNHEY and CDR2 SVGEGT. This CDR3 reads CASSAGTSADTQYF. The CDR3 nucleotides are TGTGCCAGCAGCGCCGGGACTAGCGCAGATACGCAGTATTTT.

This clone has more than one count but fewer than ten. The V call is TRBV19, the J call TRBJ1-5, with a weak D call TRBD1 (6 bases). This CDR3 spans 15 amino acids. From germline, CDR1 is LNHDA and CDR2 SQIVND (reference sequence). Trimming removed 9 bases at V and 1 base at J, with 16 bases between. The CDR3 region is CASTNEQGSNQPQHF. Here the CDR3 DNA reads TGTGCCAGCACTAACGAACAGGGAAGCAATCAGCCCCAGCATTTT.

The genes are TRBV4-3 and TRBJ2-1; 7 nucleotides match TRBD2. The V gene end was trimmed by 1 base and the J gene end by 1 base; junction bases not matched to a gene: 4. CDR3 length equals 16 residues. Per germline, CDR1 LGHNA and CDR2 YSLEER. This CDR3 reads CASSQAQRGSYNEQFF. CDR3 sequence (DNA): TGCGCCAGCAGCCAAGCCCAGCGGGGTTCCTACAATGAGCAGTTCTTC.